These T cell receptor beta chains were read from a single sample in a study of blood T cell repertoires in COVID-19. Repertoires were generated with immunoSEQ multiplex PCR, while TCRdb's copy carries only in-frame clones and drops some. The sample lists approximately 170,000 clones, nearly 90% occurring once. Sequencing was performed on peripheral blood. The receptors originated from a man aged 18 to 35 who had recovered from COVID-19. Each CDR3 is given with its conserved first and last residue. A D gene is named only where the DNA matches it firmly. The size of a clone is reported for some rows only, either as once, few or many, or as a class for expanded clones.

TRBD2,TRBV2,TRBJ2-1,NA,CASSVVAGDSGDEQFF,TGTGCCAGCAGTGTTGTAGCGGGAGACTCCGGCGATGAGCAGTTCTTC
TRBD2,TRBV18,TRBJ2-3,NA,CASSPAGLAGGTPDTQYF,TGTGCCAGCTCGCCTGCGGGACTAGCGGGAGGGACCCCCGATACGCAGTATTTT
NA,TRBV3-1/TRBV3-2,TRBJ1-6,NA,CASSQGRARGNSPLHF,TGTGCCAGCAGCCAAGGAAGGGCCCGGGGTAATTCACCCCTCCACTTT
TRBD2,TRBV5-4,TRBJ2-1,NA,CASSSGLAEPYNEQFF,TGTGCCAGCAGTTCAGGACTAGCGGAGCCCTACAATGAGCAGTTCTTC
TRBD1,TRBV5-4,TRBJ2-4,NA,CASSMQGALNIQYF,TGTGCCAGCAGCATGCAGGGGGCTTTGAACATTCAGTACTTC
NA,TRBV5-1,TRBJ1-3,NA,CASSAGRGNSGNTIYF,TGCGCCAGCAGCGCCGGCCGCGGCAACTCTGGAAACACCATATATTTT
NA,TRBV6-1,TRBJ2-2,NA,CASRETWQLNTGELFF,TGTGCCAGCAGAGAAACGTGGCAGTTGAACACCGGGGAGCTGTTTTTT
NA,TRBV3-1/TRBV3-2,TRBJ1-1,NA,CASSQGGSRVAFF,TGTGCCAGCAGCCAAGGCGGTTCCAGGGTGGCTTTCTTT
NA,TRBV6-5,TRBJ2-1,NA,CASRTEGGSYNEQFF,TGTGCCAGCAGGACGGAAGGGGGCTCCTACAATGAGCAGTTCTTC
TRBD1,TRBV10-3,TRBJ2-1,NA,CAISPGQNNNEQFF,TGTGCCATCAGTCCGGGACAGAACAACAATGAGCAGTTCTTC
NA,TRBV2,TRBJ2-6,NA,CASSGTVISGANVLTF,TGTGCCAGCAGTGGGACAGTAATTTCTGGGGCCAACGTCCTGACTTTC
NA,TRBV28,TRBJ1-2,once,CASSSPGGEYGYTF,TGTGCCAGCAGTTCCCCGGGGGGAGAGTATGGCTACACCTTC
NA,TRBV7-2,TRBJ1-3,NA,CASSLVAGRGNTIYF,TGTGCCAGCAGCTTAGTGGCAGGCCGAGGAAACACCATATATTTT
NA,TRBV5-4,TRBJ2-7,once,CASSLVVKPRGSYEQYF,TGTGCCAGCAGCTTGGTGGTAAAACCCAGGGGAAGCTACGAGCAGTACTTC
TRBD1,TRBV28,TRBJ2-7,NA,CAGRGTGRLEQYF,TGTGCCGGGCGGGGGACAGGGCGCTTAGAGCAGTACTTC
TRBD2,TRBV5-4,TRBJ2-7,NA,CAAGDSDSYEQYF,TGTGCCGCGGGGGACTCGGACTCCTACGAGCAGTACTTC
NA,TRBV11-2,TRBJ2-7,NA,CASSLDGGEQYF,TGTGCCAGCAGCTTGGACGGAGGGGAGCAGTACTTC
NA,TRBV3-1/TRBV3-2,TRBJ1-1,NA,CASRGGRDTEAFF,TGTGCCAGCAGGGGAGGACGGGACACTGAAGCTTTCTTT
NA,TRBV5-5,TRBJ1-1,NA,CASSSRRVNEAFF,TGTGCCAGCAGCTCCCGTCGGGTGAATGAAGCTTTCTTT
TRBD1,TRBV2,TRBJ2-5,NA,CASSGDRFQETQYF,TGTGCCAGCAGCGGGGACAGGTTCCAAGAGACCCAGTACTTC
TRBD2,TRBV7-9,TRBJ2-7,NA,CASSFSGLGGYEQYF,TGTGCCAGCAGCTTTTCGGGACTAGGAGGCTACGAGCAGTACTTC
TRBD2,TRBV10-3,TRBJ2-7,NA,CAISGLAGEGYEQYF,TGTGCCATCAGTGGACTAGCGGGAGAAGGCTACGAGCAGTACTTC
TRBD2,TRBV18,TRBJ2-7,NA,CASSLYGLAGVYEQYF,TGTGCCAGCTCACTATACGGACTAGCGGGAGTCTACGAGCAGTACTTC
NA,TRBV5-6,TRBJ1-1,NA,CASSLSGFTEAFF,TGTGCCAGCAGCTTATCAGGGTTCACTGAAGCTTTCTTT
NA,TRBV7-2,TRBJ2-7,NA,CASRSGRLSEQYF,TGTGCCAGCCGCTCAGGGCGCCTGTCCGAGCAGTACTTC
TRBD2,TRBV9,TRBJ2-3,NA,CASSVGRTSGTDTQYF,TGTGCCAGCAGCGTAGGTAGGACTAGCGGCACAGATACGCAGTATTTT
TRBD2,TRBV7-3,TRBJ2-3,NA,CASSLSSGRTDTQYF,TGTGCCAGCAGCTTATCTAGCGGCCGCACAGATACGCAGTATTTT
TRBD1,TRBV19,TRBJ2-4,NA,CASSFGQVSLSGIQYF,TGTGCCAGTAGTTTCGGACAGGTCAGTTTAAGTGGAATTCAGTACTTC
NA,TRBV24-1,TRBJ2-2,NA,CATSQNGWGLFF,TGTGCCACCAGTCAGAACGGGTGGGGCCTGTTTTTT
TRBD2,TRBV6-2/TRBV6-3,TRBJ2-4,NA,CASSRPPTVGGTVLVAKNIQYF,TGTGCCAGCAGCCGTCCCCCCACGGTCGGGGGGACCGTCCTAGTTGCCAAAAACATTCAGTACTTC
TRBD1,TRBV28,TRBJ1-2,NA,CASSSPGTGVGYTF,TGTGCCAGCAGTTCCCCCGGGACAGGGGTTGGCTACACCTTC
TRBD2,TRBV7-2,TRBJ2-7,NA,CASSFLPGGDEQYF,TGTGCCAGCAGCTTTCTGCCGGGAGGGGACGAGCAGTACTTC
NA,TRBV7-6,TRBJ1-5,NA,CASSLAGGNQPQHF,TGTGCCAGCAGCTTAGCAGGGGGCAATCAGCCCCAGCATTTT
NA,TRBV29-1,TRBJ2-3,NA,CSVQTAWGTDTQYF,TGCAGCGTCCAGACAGCCTGGGGAACAGATACGCAGTATTTT
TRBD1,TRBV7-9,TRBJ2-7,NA,CASSPTGGPYEQYF,TGTGCCAGCAGCCCAACAGGGGGACCCTACGAGCAGTACTTC
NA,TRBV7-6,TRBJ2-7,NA,CASSLVREATYEQYF,TGTGCCAGCAGCTTAGTGAGGGAGGCGACCTACGAGCAGTACTTC
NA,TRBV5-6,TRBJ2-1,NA,CASTWGDSSYNEQFF,TGTGCCAGCACCTGGGGGGATAGCTCCTACAATGAGCAGTTCTTC
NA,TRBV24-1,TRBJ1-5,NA,CATSDPSRGNQPQHF,TGTGCCACCAGTGACCCATCTCGGGGAAATCAGCCCCAGCATTTT
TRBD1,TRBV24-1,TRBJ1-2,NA,CATSARDSLSYTF,TGTGCCACCAGTGCCCGGGACAGTTTAAGCTACACCTTC
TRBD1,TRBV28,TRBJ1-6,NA,CASARDRVGNSPLHF,TGTGCCAGTGCAAGGGACAGGGTTGGTAATTCACCCCTCCACTTT
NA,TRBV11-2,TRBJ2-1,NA,CASSLERGFYEQFF,TGTGCCAGCAGCTTAGAAAGGGGCTTCTATGAGCAGTTCTTC
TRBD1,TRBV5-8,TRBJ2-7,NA,CASSLAAGTALRDEQYF,TGTGCCAGCAGCTTGGCCGCTGGGACAGCCCTTAGGGACGAGCAGTACTTC
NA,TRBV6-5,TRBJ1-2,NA,CASSYSRGGSYGYTF,TGTGCCAGCAGTTACTCTCGGGGGGGGAGCTATGGCTACACCTTC
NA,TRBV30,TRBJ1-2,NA,CAWRTVKGGGYTF,TGTGCCTGGCGGACAGTCAAGGGCGGAGGCTACACCTTC
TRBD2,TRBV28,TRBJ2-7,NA,CASSLGGGAYEQYF,TGTGCCAGCAGTTTAGGTGGGGGGGCCTACGAGCAGTACTTC
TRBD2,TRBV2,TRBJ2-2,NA,CASRRLAGNTGELFF,TGTGCCAGCAGGCGACTAGCGGGAAACACCGGGGAGCTGTTTTTT
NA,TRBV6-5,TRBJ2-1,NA,CASVGATYNEQFF,TGTGCCAGCGTGGGGGCTACCTACAATGAGCAGTTCTTC
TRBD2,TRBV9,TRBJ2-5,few,CASSALGLAGGETQYF,TGTGCCAGCAGCGCGCTGGGACTAGCAGGCGGGGAGACCCAGTACTTC
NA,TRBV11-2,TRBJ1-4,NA,CASRLGGNEKLFF,TGTGCCAGCAGGCTCGGGGGAAATGAAAAACTGTTTTTT
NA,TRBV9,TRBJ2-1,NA,CASSVVDGGWDEQFF,TGTGCCAGCAGCGTAGTCGATGGGGGGTGGGATGAGCAGTTCTTC
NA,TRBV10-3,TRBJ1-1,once,CAINRGNTEAFF,TGTGCCATCAATAGGGGCAACACTGAAGCTTTCTTT
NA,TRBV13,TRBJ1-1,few,CASGQGLNTEAFF,TGTGCCAGCGGGCAGGGTTTGAACACTGAAGCTTTCTTT
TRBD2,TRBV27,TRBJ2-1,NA,CASSKGGRNYNEQFF,TGTGCCAGCAGTAAGGGCGGGAGGAACTACAATGAGCAGTTCTTC
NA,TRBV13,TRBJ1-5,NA,CASSIGQSNQPQHF,TGTGCCAGCAGCATTGGACAGAGCAATCAGCCCCAGCATTTT
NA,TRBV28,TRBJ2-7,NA,CASSLHAQASYEQYF,TGTGCCAGCAGTTTACACGCCCAGGCCTCCTACGAGCAGTACTTC
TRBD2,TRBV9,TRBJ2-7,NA,CASSVALAGATYEQYF,TGTGCCAGCAGCGTAGCTCTAGCGGGAGCCACCTACGAGCAGTACTTC
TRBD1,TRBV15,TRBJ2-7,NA,CATSPTTGLYEQYF,TGTGCCACCAGCCCGACGACAGGGCTCTACGAGCAGTACTTC